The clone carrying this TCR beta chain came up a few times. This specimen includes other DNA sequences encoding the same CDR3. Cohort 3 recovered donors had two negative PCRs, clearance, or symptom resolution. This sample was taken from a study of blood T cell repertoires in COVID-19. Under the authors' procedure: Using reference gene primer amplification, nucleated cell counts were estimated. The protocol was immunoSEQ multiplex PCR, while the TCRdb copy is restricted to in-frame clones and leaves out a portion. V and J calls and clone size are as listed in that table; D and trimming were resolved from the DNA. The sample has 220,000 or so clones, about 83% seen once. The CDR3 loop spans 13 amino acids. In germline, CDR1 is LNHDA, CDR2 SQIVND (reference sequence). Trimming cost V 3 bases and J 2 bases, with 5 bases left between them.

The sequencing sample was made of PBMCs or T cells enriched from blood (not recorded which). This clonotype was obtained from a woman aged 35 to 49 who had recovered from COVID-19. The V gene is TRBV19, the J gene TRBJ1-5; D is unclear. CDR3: CASSIAGNQPQHF. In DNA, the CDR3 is TGTGCCAGTAGTATTGCAGGCAATCAGCCCCAGCATTTT.